These 20 T cell receptor beta chains share one sample of origin, sequenced in a study of blood T cell repertoires in COVID-19. Sequencing used immunoSEQ multiplex PCR; TCRdb keeps in-frame clones, though not all of them. This sample has approximately 150,000 clones, with around three quarters found just once. Source material: peripheral blood. The receptors were gathered from a man between 50 and 59 years old with active or convalescent COVID-19.

This clone showed up just a few times. The chain joins TRBV7-2 to TRBJ1-5; the match to TRBD1 covers 7 bases. This CDR3 has 16 residues. The J segment lost 5 bases and the V segment lost 4 bases, leaving 11 bases of the junction unmatched. Germline CDR1 SGHTA, CDR2 FQGNSA. CDR3 residues: CASSSTGTAAYQPQHF. CDR3 nucleotide sequence: TGTGCCAGCAGCTCAACCGGGACAGCAGCCTATCAGCCCCAGCATTTT.

This chain connects TRBV28 to TRBJ1-6, with 8 bases fitting TRBD1. The CDR3 runs to 16 residues. Germline values: CDR1 MDHEN, CDR2 SYDVKM. V was pared by 2 bases and J by 2 bases, with 2 bases of the junction left unmatched. The CDR3 loop reads CASSLGGQAYNSPLHF. The CDR3 bases are TGTGCCAGCAGTTTAGGGGGACAGGCCTATAATTCACCCCTCCACTTT.

The rearrangement uses TRBV20-1 and TRBJ2-1, with D possibly TRBD2 on 7 matching bases. V was pared by 3 bases and J by 2 bases, with 14 bases between. Germline V lookup: CDR1 DFQATT, CDR2 SNEGSKA (reference sequence). This CDR3 contains 15 residues. In DNA, the CDR3 is TGCAGTGCTAGTGTAACAGGGAGGGCCTACAATGAGCAGTTCTTC. Amino acid sequence: CSASVTGRAYNEQFF.

In this sample, this clone turned up a few times. V gene TRBV5-4 combines with J gene TRBJ2-1, with 9 bases matching TRBD1. CDR3 length: 15 amino acids. CDR1 is SGHNT and CDR2 is YYREEE in the germline V gene (reference sequence). J lost 4 bases, V lost 4 bases, and 6 bases had no gene match. CDR3 sequence: CASSPQGAGYNEQFF. The CDR3, as DNA: TGTGCCAGCAGCCCACAGGGGGCGGGGTACAATGAGCAGTTCTTC.

This rearrangement joins TRBV12-1 to TRBJ2-2; the tabulated D call, TRBD2, remains unverified against the DNA. TRBV12-1 is listed as a pseudogene. The CDR3 consists of 17 residues. The CDR3 is CASSPRTSGKNTGELFF. The CDR3 nucleotides read TGTGCCAGCAGCCCCCGGACTAGCGGGAAAAACACCGGGGAGCTGTTTTTT.

The chain links TRBV24-1 to TRBJ2-1; 8 bases fit TRBD1. CDR3 length: 15 residues. Trimming cost V 3 bases and J 5 bases; bases outside gene matches: 5. The germline V gene encodes CDR1 KGHDR and CDR2 SFDVKD. CDR3 DNA sequence: TGTGCCACCAGTGATCCGGACAGGGAACACAATGAGCAGTTCTTC. This sequence encodes CATSDPDREHNEQFF.

The chain employs TRBV5-4 and TRBJ1-3, with D possibly matching TRBD1 (6 bases). The CDR3 runs 18 residues. Germline CDR1 is SGHNT and CDR2 is YYREEE (reference sequence). The V end was cut by 4 bases, the J end by 5 bases, with 25 bases between. The CDR3, as DNA: TGTGCCAGCAGCATAAGAGGGGGGGGGAGGCAGAAAAGAAACACCATATATTTT. It codes for CASSIRGGGRQKRNTIYF. Based on the CDR3 plus reference TRBV5-4 and TRBJ1-3, the full variable domain is ETGVTQSPTHLIKTRGQQVTLRCSSQSGHNTVSWYQQALGQGPQFIFQYYREEENGRGNFPPRFSGLQFPNYSSELNVNALELDDSALYLCASSIRGGGRQKRNTIYFGEGSWLTVV.

V and J are TRBV3-1 (or the pseudogene TRBV3-2) and TRBJ2-4; 13 bases line up with TRBD2. Germline CDR1 is LGHDT and CDR2 is YNNKEL (reference sequence). The CDR3 spans 16 residues. Trimming cost V 3 bases and J 6 bases; bases outside gene matches: 5. CDR3 sequence: CASSHLGLAGRNIQYF. CDR3 DNA: TGTGCCAGCAGCCATCTGGGACTAGCGGGGCGAAACATTCAGTACTTC.

The CDR3 nucleotides are TGCGCCACCGAGATGGGGGGAATCGGGACCGGAAGGTCACCCCTCCACTTT. Its translation is CATEMGGIGTGRSPLHF. V usage is TRBV10-1 and J usage is TRBJ1-6, with D possibly being TRBD1 (5 bases). This CDR3 is 17 amino acids long. Germline CDR1 WNHNN, CDR2 SYGVQD (reference sequence). The V and J ends lost 10 bases and 10 bases respectively, with 29 bases between them.

A few counts support this clone. V and J are TRBV9 and TRBJ2-7, with D possibly being TRBD1 (6 bases). Between the trimmed V and J ends, which lost 6 bases and 2 bases, there was a span of 15 bases. CDR3 length equals 14 residues. Germline V gives CDR1 SGDLS, CDR2 YYNGEE. Here the CDR3 reads CASNPTGTTYEQYF. The CDR3, as DNA: TGTGCCAGCAACCCAACCGGGACAACCTACGAGCAGTACTTC.

The V and J genes are TRBV15 and TRBJ2-3; 13 bases line up with TRBD2. With 5 bases clipped from V and 4 bases from J, the junction kept 6 bases outside the gene matches. The CDR3 covers 16 residues. Germline CDR1 reads LNHNV; CDR2 reads YYDKDF (reference sequence). The CDR3 reads CATSARLAGGSDTQYF. DNA for the CDR3: TGTGCCACCAGCGCCCGACTAGCGGGAGGATCAGATACGCAGTATTTT.

The chain carries TRBV18 and TRBJ1-2; D may be TRBD1 (5 bases). CDR1 is KGHSH, CDR2 LQKENI, per germline. The V gene lost 2 bases and the J gene lost 0 bases, with 13 bases spanning the gap. This CDR3 contains 16 residues. The CDR3 loop reads CASSPGGGRANYGYTF. CDR3 DNA sequence: TGTGCCAGCTCACCAGGGGGAGGTCGCGCTAACTATGGCTACACCTTC.

The V and J genes are TRBV7-3 and TRBJ2-2, with D hard to call. From germline, CDR1 is SGHTA and CDR2 FQGTGA. Trimming shortened V by 2 bases and J by 4 bases, and 5 bases separated the two germline ends. The CDR3 extends over 13 amino acids. The CDR3 bases are TGTGCCAGCAGCTTATATAGCACCGGGGAGCTGTTTTTT. It encodes CASSLYSTGELFF.

The rearrangement uses TRBV13 and TRBJ2-7; a possible D gene is TRBD2 (6 bases). Trimming stripped 2 bases from V and 5 bases from J, with 19 bases between. The CDR3 spans 16 residues. Per the germline V gene, CDR1 is PRHDT and CDR2 is FYEKMQ (reference sequence). The CDR3 spells CASSLITGGKGNEQYF. CDR3 DNA sequence: TGTGCCAGCAGCTTAATAACTGGGGGGAAAGGGAACGAGCAGTACTTC.

The chain uses TRBV9 and TRBJ2-1; no clear D. CDR3 size: 13 residues. V lost 4 bases to trimming and J lost 0 bases, with 5 bases between them. Germline-derived CDR1 and CDR2 are SGDLS and YYNGEE. The CDR3 DNA follows: TGTGCCAGCAGCCTCAGCTCCTACAATGAGCAGTTCTTC. Residues: CASSLSSYNEQFF.

This chain links TRBV6-5 with TRBJ2-5, with 8 bases matching TRBD2. Germline V gene lookup returns CDR1 MNHEY and CDR2 SVGAGI. The CDR3 spans 15 residues. The trim removed 7 bases at V and 3 bases at J, leaving 10 bases unmatched. CDR3 amino acids: CASIRRGGDEETQYF. The CDR3 DNA sequence: TGTGCCAGCATTAGACGGGGGGGGGACGAAGAGACCCAGTACTTC.

This rearrangement joins TRBV4-1 to TRBJ1-5; D gene uncertain. The germline V and J ends were trimmed by 1 base and 0 bases, with 13 bases remaining between them. The CDR3 contains 17 residues. Germline CDR1 is MGHRA and CDR2 is YSYEKL. The CDR3 sequence is CASSQGAEPFSNQPQHF. CDR3 sequence (DNA): TGCGCCAGCAGCCAAGGGGCAGAACCGTTTAGCAATCAGCCCCAGCATTTT.

This clone was detected a few times. The chain recombines TRBV27 with TRBJ2-3, with D perhaps TRBD2 (6 bases). Per the germline V gene, CDR1 is MNHEY and CDR2 is SMNVEV (reference sequence). V lost 5 bases, J lost 5 bases, and 20 bases lay in between. The CDR3 is 16 amino acids. CDR3 bases: TGTGCCAGCAGTCCTCCGGGACTGATCGGGGGAGATACGCAGTATTTT. This sequence encodes CASSPPGLIGGDTQYF.

This chain uses TRBV27 with TRBJ2-2; perhaps TRBD1 as D (5 bases). Trimming took 6 bases from V and 4 from J, leaving 15 bases between them. From germline, CDR1 is MNHEY and CDR2 SMNVEV (reference sequence). This CDR3 is built from 15 residues. CDR3 residues: CASRRIGQGTGELFF. CDR3 sequence (DNA): TGTGCCAGCAGGCGGATCGGGCAGGGCACCGGGGAGCTGTTTTTT.

This clone was seen just once. V is TRBV5-4 and J is TRBJ2-5; TRBD2 matches at 7 bases. This CDR3 has 13 residues. Germline CDR1 SGHNT, CDR2 YYREEE (reference sequence). V lost 5 bases to trimming and J lost 5 bases; unmatched junction nucleotides: 6. The CDR3 region is CASRRDGGETQYF. CDR3 DNA sequence: TGTGCCAGCAGGAGGGACGGGGGGGAGACCCAGTACTTC.